By sample share, the clone carrying this TCR beta chain is medium-sized. Its target is unknown. The CDR3 covers 12 residues. CDR1 and CDR2 (germline): SQVTM, ANQGSEA. V was trimmed by 4 bases and J by 4 bases, leaving 10 bases between them. Whole-study results and caveats: Tumor Tregs overlapped most with tumor, then blood, naive CD4+ cells.

Semi-nested PCR with Nested Universal Primer A followed constant-region reverse priming of full-length variable regions. TCRdb re-called the 5' RACE reads through MiXCR, storing one row per CDR3 protein. The data contain around 21,000 distinct CDR3 sequences, around 30% of them singletons. The sample consisted of tumor-infiltrating naive CD4+ T cells sorted from the breast tumor. Documented subset: naive CD4+ T cells, CD4+CD45RA+CD25-. This sequence joins TRBV29-1 and TRBJ1-2, with D possibly matching TRBD1 (5 bases). This sequence was found in a female donor with breast cancer. CDR3 region: CSVGSGPYGYTF. In nucleotides, the CDR3 is TGCAGCGTTGGATCAGGGCCCTATGGCTACACCTTC.